A selection of T cell receptor beta chains follows, all from one sample in a study of blood T cell repertoires in COVID-19. Libraries were prepared by immunoSEQ multiplex PCR; TCRdb keeps only in-frame clonotypes and omits some of them. The sample includes roughly 300,000 clones, approximately 89% of them seen just once. Sequenced: PBMCs or T cells enriched from blood (not recorded which). The receptors come from a young woman who had recovered from COVID-19. CDR3s include the opening cysteine and the closing phenylalanine or tryptophan. The D gene is left open where the match is weak. The size of a clone is reported for some rows only, either as once, few or many, or as a class for expanded clones.

cdr3_length j_call v_call clone_size d_call cdr3_aa cdr3_nt
17 TRBJ2-2 TRBV7-7 - TRBD1 CASSFPPTGSNTGELFF TGTGCCAGCAGCTTCCCACCGACAGGGTCGAACACCGGGGAGCTGTTTTTT
15 TRBJ2-7 TRBV7-6 - - CASSFSSRGIYEQYF TGTGCCAGCAGCTTTTCCTCTAGGGGCATATACGAGCAGTACTTC
14 TRBJ2-3 TRBV4-3 - - CASSQDIGSDTQYF TGCGCCAGCAGCCAAGACATTGGCTCAGATACGCAGTATTTT
15 TRBJ2-7 TRBV3-1/TRBV3-2 once - CASSQKSYRLYEQYF TGTGCCAGCAGCCAAAAGAGTTACAGGCTATACGAGCAGTACTTC
13 TRBJ2-5 TRBV2 - - CASSPGQSGTQYF TGTGCCAGCAGTCCAGGACAAAGTGGGACCCAGTACTTC
14 TRBJ1-2 TRBV5-4 - TRBD1 CASSPMTGIYGYTF TGTGCCAGCAGCCCGATGACAGGGATCTATGGCTACACCTTC
16 TRBJ1-3 TRBV6-5 - - CASSYSSPRSGNTIYF TGTGCCAGCAGTTACTCGTCCCCCCGCTCTGGAAACACCATATATTTT
14 TRBJ1-1 TRBV2 many TRBD1 CATPRNRGVTEAFF TGTGCCACTCCCAGGAACAGGGGAGTCACTGAAGCTTTCTTT
17 TRBJ1-6 TRBV5-1 - TRBD1 CASSLTTGGRNNSPLHF TGCGCCAGCAGCCTGACAACAGGGGGACGAAATAATTCACCCCTCCACTTT
15 TRBJ1-5 TRBV21-1 - - CASSRRQGTYQPQHF TGTGCCAGCAGCCGCCGACAGGGTACGTATCAGCCCCAGCATTTT
15 TRBJ1-2 TRBV29-1 - TRBD1 CSVDPTGSPPYGYTF TGCAGCGTTGACCCGACAGGGTCCCCGCCCTATGGCTACACCTTC
16 TRBJ2-7 TRBV6-2/TRBV6-3 - - CASSGPSSAYNYEQYF TGTGCCAGCAGTGGCCCCTCTAGCGCCTATAACTACGAGCAGTACTTC
13 TRBJ1-1 TRBV10-3 - - CAIKLGANTEAFF TGTGCCATCAAGCTTGGGGCGAACACTGAAGCTTTCTTT
15 TRBJ2-3 TRBV30 - TRBD2 CAWGFSGGATDTQYF TGTGCCTGGGGATTTAGCGGGGGGGCGACAGATACGCAGTATTTT
11 TRBJ1-2 TRBV20-1 - - CSATGNYGYTF TGCAGTGCTACAGGAAACTATGGCTACACCTTC
13 TRBJ1-1 TRBV2 - TRBD1 CASSENRGTEAFF TGTGCCAGCAGTGAGAACAGGGGGACTGAAGCTTTCTTT
16 TRBJ1-5 TRBV15 - - CATSRVRGWPNQPQHF TGTGCCACCAGCAGAGTCAGGGGATGGCCAAATCAGCCCCAGCATTTT
15 TRBJ2-7 TRBV27 - - CASSLDPGQPYEQYF TGTGCCAGCAGTTTAGACCCGGGACAACCCTACGAGCAGTACTTC
13 TRBJ1-5 TRBV5-8 - - CASSPGGSIGVLF TGTGCCAGCAGCCCTGGTGGGAGTATCGGGGTTTTGTTT
21 TRBJ2-7 TRBV6-6 few TRBD1 CASSPFPPSPGTGDYSYEQYF TGTGCCAGCAGTCCCTTCCCACCCAGTCCCGGGACAGGGGACTACTCCTACGAGCAGTACTTC
13 TRBJ2-7 TRBV7-8 - TRBD1 CASRPTGDREQYF TGTGCCAGCAGGCCAACAGGGGATCGCGAGCAGTACTTC
15 TRBJ2-5 TRBV11-2 - TRBD1 CASSYYRGPQETQYF TGTGCCAGCAGCTACTACAGGGGGCCCCAAGAGACCCAGTACTTC
18 TRBJ2-3 TRBV7-2 - TRBD2 CASSPTRGLRGDTDTQYF TGTGCCAGCAGCCCAACCCGGGGGTTGCGGGGGGACACAGATACGCAGTATTTT
13 TRBJ2-7 TRBV5-8 - TRBD1 CASSRDRGREQYF TGTGCCAGCAGCCGGGACAGGGGGCGCGAGCAGTACTTC
13 TRBJ1-1 TRBV19 - TRBD1 CASTTQQGTEAFF TGTGCCAGTACCACACAACAGGGGACTGAAGCTTTCTTT
14 TRBJ1-3 TRBV4-2 - - CASSHAGSGNTIYF TGTGCCAGCAGCCATGCAGGCTCTGGAAACACCATATATTTT
13 TRBJ2-5 TRBV3-1/TRBV3-2 - - CASSPGHAETQYF TGTGCCAGCAGCCCAGGACATGCGGAGACCCAGTACTTC
12 TRBJ2-1 TRBV2 - - CASVLAIGEQFF TGTGCCAGCGTACTAGCTATTGGTGAGCAGTTCTTC
18 TRBJ2-3 TRBV28 - TRBD2 CASTHPVLAGGLTDTQYF TGTGCCAGCACCCATCCCGTCCTAGCGGGGGGGCTCACAGATACGCAGTATTTT
14 TRBJ1-3 TRBV9 - - CASSPDGGGNTIYF TGTGCCAGCAGCCCGGACGGGGGAGGAAACACCATATATTTT
17 TRBJ1-4 TRBV5-1 - - CASSLVRGYATNEKLFF TGCGCCAGCAGCTTGGTGCGGGGCTATGCAACTAATGAAAAACTGTTTTTT
14 TRBJ1-6 TRBV19 - - CASSLTFYNSPLHF TGTGCCAGTAGCCTGACATTCTATAATTCACCCCTCCACTTT
14 TRBJ1-2 TRBV27 - - CASSFSGANYGYTF TGTGCCAGCAGTTTCAGCGGGGCTAACTATGGCTACACCTTC
12 TRBJ2-5 TRBV3-1/TRBV3-2 - TRBD2 CASSQGSSGGYF TGTGCCAGCAGCCAAGGCTCTAGCGGCGGGTACTTC
16 TRBJ2-5 TRBV11-2 once TRBD2 CASSPGLAVNSETQYF TGTGCCAGCAGCCCCGGACTAGCAGTTAACTCGGAGACCCAGTACTTC
12 TRBJ2-7 TRBV6-2/TRBV6-3 - - CASSSQTYEQYF TGTGCCAGCAGCTCGCAGACCTACGAGCAGTACTTC
15 TRBJ1-1 TRBV27 - - CASSPPTGIDTEAFF TGTGCCAGCAGTCCACCTACGGGGATAGACACTGAAGCTTTCTTT
14 TRBJ1-6 TRBV7-9 - - CASTYYGEGMALHF TGTGCCAGCACGTATTACGGGGAGGGGATGGCCCTCCACTTT
14 TRBJ1-1 TRBV5-1 once - CASSVEGGKTEAFF TGCGCCAGCAGCGTAGAGGGGGGGAAGACTGAAGCTTTCTTT
16 TRBJ1-6 TRBV5-4 - - CASSLSGSSYNSPLHF TGTGCCAGCAGCTTGTCGGGGAGCTCCTATAATTCACCCCTCCACTTT
14 TRBJ1-1 TRBV6-5 - TRBD1 CATHRGRGHTEAFF TGTGCCACCCACAGGGGGCGAGGGCACACTGAAGCTTTCTTT
16 TRBJ1-2 TRBV9 many - CASSAGGGAGYYGYTF TGTGCCAGCAGCGCCGGAGGCGGCGCCGGATACTATGGCTACACCTTC
13 TRBJ1-5 TRBV6-5 - - CASSSFPGRAQHF TGTGCCAGCAGTTCCTTTCCGGGGAGAGCCCAGCATTTT
14 TRBJ2-1 TRBV9 - - CASSVQASYNEQFF TGTGCCAGCAGCGTACAGGCCTCCTACAATGAGCAGTTCTTC
15 TRBJ1-5 TRBV19 - TRBD1 CASSPSGGPNQPQHF TGTGCCAGTAGCCCCTCAGGGGGGCCCAATCAGCCCCAGCATTTT
13 TRBJ1-5 TRBV27 - - CASSLARGQPQHF TGTGCCAGCAGTTTAGCAAGGGGTCAGCCCCAGCATTTT
15 TRBJ1-1 TRBV5-6 - - CASSFIREADPEAFF TGTGCCAGCAGCTTCATCAGGGAGGCTGACCCTGAAGCTTTCTTT
13 TRBJ2-7 TRBV2 - TRBD2 CASGGVTSYEQYF TGTGCCAGCGGGGGGGTCACATCTTACGAGCAGTACTTC
13 TRBJ2-5 TRBV5-1 - - CASSISRRETQYF TGCGCCAGCAGTATCTCTCGTCGAGAGACCCAGTACTTC
15 TRBJ2-3 TRBV11-2 - - CASSLDGRSVATQYF TGTGCCAGCAGCTTGGATGGTCGGAGCGTTGCTACGCAGTATTTT
17 TRBJ2-5 TRBV28 - TRBD1 CASSLLGSPRGQETQYF TGTGCCAGCAGTTTATTGGGCTCACCCAGGGGGCAAGAGACCCAGTACTTC
17 TRBJ2-7 TRBV7-9 - TRBD1 CASSPGSGQGMSYEQYF TGTGCCAGCAGCCCAGGGTCCGGACAGGGAATGTCCTACGAGCAGTACTTC
17 TRBJ1-2 TRBV9 - - CASSVAGRPSRNYGYTF TGTGCCAGCAGCGTAGCTGGGCGTCCCTCAAGGAACTATGGCTACACCTTC
10 TRBJ1-1 TRBV11-2 - - CASSLQEAFF TGTGCCAGCAGCTTACAAGAAGCTTTCTTT
12 TRBJ2-4 TRBV7-9 - - CASRSEGNIQYF TGTGCCAGCCGATCGGAGGGAAACATTCAGTACTTC